This T cell receptor (beta chain) was identified in a study of cytomegalovirus exposure and HLA in healthy donors. V dropped 3 bases and J dropped 7; count of bases not matched to a gene: 2. This CDR3 contains 11 residues. The germline V gene has CDR1 GTSNPN and CDR2 SVGIG (reference sequence). Researchers ran the PCR with 60 Vbeta and 13 Jbeta primers. Sequencing was performed with immunoSEQ multiplex PCR; in TCRdb, only in-frame clones are kept and a portion is missing. The sample data list some 200,000 clones. The rearrangement links TRBV30 to TRBJ2-7, with 8 bases lining up with TRBD2. Sequenced input: PBMCs. This clonotype was obtained from a man aged 25-40 years in good health and CMV-seronegative. The CDR3 reads CAWSSGGEQYF. DNA for the CDR3: TGTGCCTGGAGCTCGGGGGGGGAGCAGTACTTC.